Below are 6 T cell receptor beta chains sequenced from a single sample in a study of shared T cell receptors in the human thymus. Generated by immunoSEQ multiplex PCR, the TCRdb table keeps only in-frame clones and is missing some. The sample yields under 850,000 clones, roughly 88% seen once. The sample was also reused in another study, on human thymus T cells.

Sequenced sample: thymocytes. Receptors originate from a boy younger than two with a congenital heart defect.

The rearrangement uses TRBV5-6 and TRBJ1-3; no clear D. V lost 2 bases to trimming and J lost 0 bases, with 12 bases between them. Germline CDR1 reads SGHDT; CDR2 reads YYEEEE. The CDR3 is 16 amino acids. CDR3 nucleotides: TGTGCCAGCAGCTTAAGGAGGCCCGACTCTGGAAACACCATATATTTT. Its protein product is CASSLRRPDSGNTIYF.

The chain links TRBV19 to TRBJ2-7; 8 nucleotides align to TRBD2. The CDR3 length is 11 residues. Germline CDR1 reads LNHDA; CDR2 reads SQIVND (reference sequence). DNA for the CDR3: TGTGCGAGCGGGAGTGGGAACGAGCAGTACTTC. This gives the protein CASGSGNEQYF.

This chain connects TRBV30 to TRBJ2-5; 8 nucleotides line up with TRBD1. The CDR3 covers 15 residues. After removal of 0 bases from V and 5 bases from J, the junction contained 8 bases not matched to a gene. Germline assignment: CDR1 GTSNPN and CDR2 SVGIG (reference sequence). The CDR3 nucleotides read TGTGCCTGGAGTGTCCCAGACAGGGGCGCGGAGACCCAGTACTTC. Translated: CAWSVPDRGAETQYF.

CDR3 sequence (DNA): TGTGCCAGCAGCCCGGACAGGGCCACTGAAGCTTTCTTT. Protein product: CASSPDRATEAFF. This chain uses TRBV7-9 with TRBJ1-1, with 8 bases that match TRBD1. Germline V gene data show CDR1 as SEHNR and CDR2 as FQNEAQ (reference sequence). J was trimmed by 4 bases and V by 5 bases; bases with no gene match: 3. CDR3 length: 13 amino acids.

The rearrangement uses TRBV10-3 and TRBJ1-3; tentatively, D is TRBD1 (5 bases). The CDR3 runs to 15 residues. Germline CDR1 ENHRY, CDR2 SYGVKD. The germline V and J ends were trimmed by 6 bases and 3 bases, with 15 bases remaining between them. This CDR3 reads CAIRAIGADGNTIYF. For the CDR3, the DNA is TGTGCCATCAGGGCGATAGGGGCAGATGGAAACACCATATATTTT.

This chain uses TRBV30 with TRBJ2-2, with 7 bases fitting TRBD2. The CDR3 is 16 residues long. Germline V gene lookup returns CDR1 GTSNPN and CDR2 SVGIG (reference sequence). The trim removed 0 bases at V and 6 bases at J, leaving 10 bases unmatched. The CDR3 spells CAWSVPRRGGAGELFF. DNA of the CDR3: TGTGCCTGGAGTGTACCCCGGCGGGGAGGGGCCGGGGAGCTGTTTTTT.